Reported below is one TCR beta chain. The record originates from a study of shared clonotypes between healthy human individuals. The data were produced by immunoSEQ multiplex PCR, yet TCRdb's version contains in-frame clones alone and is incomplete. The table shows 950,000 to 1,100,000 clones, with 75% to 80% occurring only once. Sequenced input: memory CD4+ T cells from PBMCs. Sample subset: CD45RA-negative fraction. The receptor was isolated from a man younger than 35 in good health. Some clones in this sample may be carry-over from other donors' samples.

Written as DNA, the CDR3 is TGTGCCAGCAGTCAAGCGCGGTTCACTGAAGCTTTCTTT. Translation: CASSQARFTEAFF. The chain is built from TRBV28 and TRBJ1-1; D is uncertain. From germline, CDR1 is MDHEN and CDR2 SYDVKM. V was clipped by 5 bases and J by 4 bases, with 11 bases between them. This CDR3 contains 13 residues.